These 13 T cell receptor beta chains share one sample of origin, sequenced in a study of CD8+ T cells in alopecia areata. Described treatment: oral pan-JAK inhibitor, 5-10 mg twice daily. Sequencing relied on a cDNA template that was reverse transcribed from extracted RNA. The method was immunoSEQ multiplex PCR; TCRdb's version includes in-frame clones alone and lacks a portion of them. The sample records approximately 280,000 clones, roughly 60% being singletons. Source: CD4+ T cells sorted from blood, taken at week 24, from a patient treated with tofacitinib. These receptors all come from a human donor with alopecia areata.

The chain has TRBV30 and TRBJ2-2; D is perhaps TRBD2 (5 bases). CDR1 and CDR2 from the germline V gene are GTSNPN and SVGIG (reference sequence). Between the trimmed V and J ends, which lost 1 base and 0 bases, there was a span of 12 bases. The CDR3 totals 16 residues. The CDR3, as DNA: TGTGCCTGGAGTGCCATCCGCGGGCCGAACACCGGGGAGCTGTTTTTT. This sequence encodes CAWSAIRGPNTGELFF. Drawing the rest from reference TRBV30 and TRBJ2-2, the complete variable domain is SQTIHQWPATLVQPVGSPLSLECTVEGTSNPNLYWYRQAAGRGLQLLFYSVGIGQISSEVPQNLSASRPQDRQFILSSKKLLLSDSGFYLCAWSAIRGPNTGELFFGEGSRLTVL.

This rearrangement joins TRBV27 to TRBJ1-6, with 8 nucleotides matching TRBD1. The length of the CDR3 is 15 residues. The germline V gene has CDR1 MNHEY and CDR2 SMNVEV (reference sequence). Trimming took 2 bases from V and 9 from J; bases not matched to a gene: 6. The CDR3 is CASSLGDRGSSPLHF. The CDR3 DNA sequence: TGTGCCAGCAGTTTAGGAGACAGGGGCAGTTCACCCCTCCACTTT.

The CDR3: CASSLRPIGKSYF. CDR3 coding DNA: TGTGCCAGCAGCTTAAGGCCGATAGGGAAGTCGTATTTT. The chain uses TRBV7-2 and TRBJ2-3, with D unclear. The CDR3 is made up of 13 amino acids. V was shortened by 2 bases and J by 14 bases, with 17 bases between the two germline ends. Germline V gene lookup returns CDR1 SGHTA and CDR2 FQGNSA.

The genes are TRBV11-1 and TRBJ2-5, with TRBD2 matching 12 bases. Germline values: CDR1 SGHAT, CDR2 FQDESV (reference sequence). The CDR3 sequence is 16 residues long. J was trimmed by 2 bases and V by 2 bases; bases with no gene match: 3. Here the CDR3 DNA reads TGTGCCAGCAGCTTACGGACTAGCGGGGTTCAAGAGACCCAGTACTTC. This translates into CASSLRTSGVQETQYF.

The rearrangement joins TRBV7-2 to TRBJ1-6, with no clear D. The CDR3 is 14 amino acids. The V and J ends lost 5 bases and 11 bases respectively, with 16 bases between them. CDR1 is SGHTA, CDR2 FQGNSA, per germline. CDR3 coding DNA: TGTGCCAGCAGCCTCCGGACCGACACCACACCCCTCCACTTT. Amino acid sequence: CASSLRTDTTPLHF.

Only a few counts were recorded for this clone. The genes are TRBV30 and TRBJ2-7; D perhaps matches TRBD2 (6 bases). The length of the CDR3 is 13 residues. V lost 7 bases to trimming and J lost 4 bases, with 17 bases between them. The V gene's germline CDR1 is GTSNPN and CDR2 SVGIG (reference sequence). CDR3 region: CALAMRGLYEQYF. The CDR3 DNA follows: TGTGCCTTAGCCATGCGGGGCCTTTACGAGCAGTACTTC. The complete variable domain, with remaining parts taken from reference TRBV30 and TRBJ2-7, reads SQTIHQWPATLVQPVGSPLSLECTVEGTSNPNLYWYRQAAGRGLQLLFYSVGIGQISSEVPQNLSASRPQDRQFILSSKKLLLSDSGFYLCALAMRGLYEQYFGPGTRLTVT.

This clone was observed once. The genes are TRBV2 and TRBJ2-5; 12 bases are shared with TRBD2. Germline values: CDR1 SNHLY, CDR2 FYNNEI. Unmatched junction bases numbered 7, after V lost 6 bases and J lost 2 bases. The CDR3 covers 16 residues. CDR3 DNA: TGTGCCAGCAGACCTAGCGGGGGGGCTTCGCAAGAGACCCAGTACTTC. As protein: CASRPSGGASQETQYF.

The chain joins TRBV4-1 to TRBJ1-2; D remains unclear. The CDR3 length is 13 residues. V dropped 3 bases and J dropped 8 bases, with 13 bases sitting between them. CDR1 and CDR2 from the germline V gene are MGHRA and YSYEKL. CDR3 in DNA: TGCGCCAGCAGCCAGTCGGACGGGAGGGGCTACACCTTC. It is translated as CASSQSDGRGYTF.

In its sample, this clone was seen a few times. The chain has TRBV28 and TRBJ2-7; D is possibly TRBD1 (6 bases). The CDR3 is 17 amino acids. V was shortened by 3 bases and J by 0 bases, with 18 bases between the two germline ends. Germline-derived CDR1 and CDR2 are MDHEN and SYDVKM. The CDR3 DNA reads TGTGCCAGCAGTTTTATCTTTCAGGGGTCCTTCTCCTACGAGCAGTACTTC. This sequence encodes CASSFIFQGSFSYEQYF.

The chain employs TRBV9 and TRBJ2-1; weak D call: TRBD1 (9 bases). V shed 4 bases and J shed 6 bases, with 20 bases lying between them. The CDR3 extends over 16 amino acids. Germline V gene data show CDR1 as SGDLS and CDR2 as YYNGEE. The CDR3 reads CASSPREGQGGNEQFF. The CDR3 bases are TGTGCCAGCAGCCCCCGGGAGGGACAGGGTGGCAATGAGCAGTTCTTC. Full variable domain (outside the CDR3, taken from reference TRBV9 and TRBJ2-1): DSGVTQTPKHLITATGQRVTLRCSPRSGDLSVYWYQQSLDQGLQFLIQYYNGEERAKGNILERFSAQQFPDLHSELNLSSLELGDSALYFCASSPREGQGGNEQFFGPGTRLTVL.

The CDR3 region is CSVASPGQGKETQYF. The CDR3 DNA is TGCAGCGTTGCTTCGCCTGGACAGGGGAAAGAGACCCAGTACTTC. The chain employs TRBV29-1 and TRBJ2-5, with 9 bases aligning to TRBD1. Trimming cost V 4 bases and J 3 bases; bases outside gene matches: 9. Looked up from germline, CDR1 is SQVTM and CDR2 is ANQGSEA. CDR3 length: 15 residues.

V usage is TRBV5-1 and J usage is TRBJ2-2; D perhaps matches TRBD2 (6 bases). The CDR3 contains 16 residues. Trimming removed 6 bases at V and 2 bases at J, with 17 bases between. Germline CDR1 SGHRS, CDR2 YFSETQ. The CDR3 here is CASIKTGGVNTGELFF. CDR3 nucleotide sequence: TGCGCCAGCATCAAAACCGGAGGGGTAAACACCGGGGAGCTGTTTTTT. The full variable domain, rest sourced from reference TRBV5-1 and TRBJ2-2, is KAGVTQTPRYLIKTRGQQVTLSCSPISGHRSVSWYQQTPGQGLQFLFEYFSETQRNKGNFPGRFSGRQFSNSRSEMNVSTLELGDSALYLCASIKTGGVNTGELFFGEGSRLTVL.

This clone was observed a few times. The chain joins TRBV19 to TRBJ2-4, with 9 bases aligning to TRBD1. Germline V gene sequence: CDR1 LNHDA, CDR2 SQIVND (reference sequence). V lost 5 bases and J lost 1; bases outside the gene matches: 3. The CDR3 loop spans 15 amino acids. The CDR3 DNA follows: TGTGCCAGTAGTTATGGACAGGGGGCCAAAAACATTCAGTACTTC. Its protein product is CASSYGQGAKNIQYF.